Listed below are T cell receptor beta chains from one sample, sequenced in a study of OX40 agonist ivuxolimab in advanced cancers. Produced via immunoSEQ multiplex PCR; TCRdb's table is partial and in-frame only. The table includes 100,000 to 140,000 clones, around 90% detected once. The sample in question was CD4+ or CD8+ T cells sorted from blood, obtained in a trial of the OX40 agonist ivuxolimab. The receptor set was obtained from an adult with an advanced solid tumor such as melanoma, head and neck, liver or kidney cancer. Each CDR3 is given with its conserved first and last residue. Fields, in order: CDR3 DNA, CDR3 protein, J gene, V gene, D gene, clone size. D genes are given only for firm matches. Part of the rows lack a size; the others show once, few, many or a class for expanded clones.

cdr3_nt: TGTGCCAGTAGTATCGCCTCAGCGGGAGGGGACATTCAGTACTTC
cdr3_aa: CASSIASAGGDIQYF
j_call: TRBJ2-4
v_call: TRBV19
d_call: TRBD2
clone_size: -

cdr3_nt: TGCAGCGGGGGACAGGGTGACTACGAGCAGTACTTC
cdr3_aa: CSGGQGDYEQYF
j_call: TRBJ2-7
v_call: TRBV29-1
d_call: TRBD1
clone_size: -

cdr3_nt: TGTGCCAGCAGCTTGGTGGGGCCCGGAGAGACCCAGTACTTC
cdr3_aa: CASSLVGPGETQYF
j_call: TRBJ2-5
v_call: TRBV5-6
d_call: -
clone_size: -

cdr3_nt: TGTGCCAGCAGTTTTTCTAGCGGAAACATTCAGTACTTC
cdr3_aa: CASSFSSGNIQYF
j_call: TRBJ2-4
v_call: TRBV27
d_call: TRBD2
clone_size: -

cdr3_nt: TGCGCCAGCAGCTTGGAAGGGCGGGCCGTCTCCTACAATGAGCAGTTCTTC
cdr3_aa: CASSLEGRAVSYNEQFF
j_call: TRBJ2-1
v_call: TRBV5-1
d_call: -
clone_size: -

cdr3_nt: TGTGCCAGCAGCGTAGGAGGGGGGCCCGTGGAAAAACTGTTTTTT
cdr3_aa: CASSVGGGPVEKLFF
j_call: TRBJ1-4
v_call: TRBV9
d_call: -
clone_size: -

cdr3_nt: TGTGCCAGCAGCTTCCCTCTAGGGGAGCAGTACTTC
cdr3_aa: CASSFPLGEQYF
j_call: TRBJ2-7
v_call: TRBV13
d_call: -
clone_size: -

cdr3_nt: TGTGCCAGCAGCGTAGGGGACTCAGGAAACACCATATATTTT
cdr3_aa: CASSVGDSGNTIYF
j_call: TRBJ1-3
v_call: TRBV9
d_call: -
clone_size: once

cdr3_nt: TGTGCCAGCAGTTGGAGGTCCGGGACAGGGGGGACTGGCTACACCTTC
cdr3_aa: CASSWRSGTGGTGYTF
j_call: TRBJ1-2
v_call: TRBV28
d_call: TRBD1
clone_size: -

cdr3_nt: TGTGCCAGCAGCTCCCGGGACAGGGGGCATGGCTACACCTTC
cdr3_aa: CASSSRDRGHGYTF
j_call: TRBJ1-2
v_call: TRBV11-2
d_call: TRBD1
clone_size: once

cdr3_nt: TGTGCCAGCAGCTTGCAGGCTAGCTCTGGGGCCAACGTCCTGACTTTC
cdr3_aa: CASSLQASSGANVLTF
j_call: TRBJ2-6
v_call: TRBV7-3
d_call: -
clone_size: -

cdr3_nt: TGTGCCAGCTCACCTAACAGAGGCCAAACCGGGGAGCTGTTTTTT
cdr3_aa: CASSPNRGQTGELFF
j_call: TRBJ2-2
v_call: TRBV18
d_call: -
clone_size: -

cdr3_nt: TGTGCCAGCAGTGTATCGGGACAGGGGAACACTGAAGCTTTCTTT
cdr3_aa: CASSVSGQGNTEAFF
j_call: TRBJ1-1
v_call: TRBV6-1
d_call: TRBD1
clone_size: few

cdr3_nt: TGTGCCAGCAGCACCACCCCTTCTGGCGGGGACAGAAGAAACACCATATATTTT
cdr3_aa: CASSTTPSGGDRRNTIYF
j_call: TRBJ1-3
v_call: TRBV9
d_call: TRBD1
clone_size: -